This note documents a single T cell receptor (beta chain) sequence. What it recognizes is unknown. Then a second PCR, running about 6 to 12 cycles, was carried out with a sample-barcoded 5' primer and a J-beta primer mix. Tagging of each cDNA molecule was performed by a template-switch adaptor with 12 random nucleotides. TCRdb re-analysed the 5' RACE reads in MiXCR, keeping a single row per CDR3 protein. The sample has 650,000 to 1,000,000 distinct CDR3 sequences; about half are singletons. This sample is part of a study of blood T cells in healthy people across ages. There are 16 residues in the CDR3. V shed 5 bases, J shed 4 bases, and the junction held 8 bases outside the gene matches. The germline V gene has CDR1 SGHRS and CDR2 YFSETQ. Donors were healthy Caucasian individuals from Russia aged roughly 6 to 95. Overall study results and limits: The authors considered diversity estimates from one million T cells to be underestimates. Naive CD4+ cells and diversity were both higher in long-lived donors than in aged donors.

The chain combines TRBV5-1 with TRBJ2-6; the match to TRBD1 covers 8 bases. This TCR was sampled from an elderly man in good health. Sequences were obtained from blood. The CDR3 sequence is CASRQDRVAGANVLTF. The CDR3 DNA follows: TGCGCCAGCAGACAGGACAGGGTAGCGGGGGCCAACGTCCTGACTTTC.